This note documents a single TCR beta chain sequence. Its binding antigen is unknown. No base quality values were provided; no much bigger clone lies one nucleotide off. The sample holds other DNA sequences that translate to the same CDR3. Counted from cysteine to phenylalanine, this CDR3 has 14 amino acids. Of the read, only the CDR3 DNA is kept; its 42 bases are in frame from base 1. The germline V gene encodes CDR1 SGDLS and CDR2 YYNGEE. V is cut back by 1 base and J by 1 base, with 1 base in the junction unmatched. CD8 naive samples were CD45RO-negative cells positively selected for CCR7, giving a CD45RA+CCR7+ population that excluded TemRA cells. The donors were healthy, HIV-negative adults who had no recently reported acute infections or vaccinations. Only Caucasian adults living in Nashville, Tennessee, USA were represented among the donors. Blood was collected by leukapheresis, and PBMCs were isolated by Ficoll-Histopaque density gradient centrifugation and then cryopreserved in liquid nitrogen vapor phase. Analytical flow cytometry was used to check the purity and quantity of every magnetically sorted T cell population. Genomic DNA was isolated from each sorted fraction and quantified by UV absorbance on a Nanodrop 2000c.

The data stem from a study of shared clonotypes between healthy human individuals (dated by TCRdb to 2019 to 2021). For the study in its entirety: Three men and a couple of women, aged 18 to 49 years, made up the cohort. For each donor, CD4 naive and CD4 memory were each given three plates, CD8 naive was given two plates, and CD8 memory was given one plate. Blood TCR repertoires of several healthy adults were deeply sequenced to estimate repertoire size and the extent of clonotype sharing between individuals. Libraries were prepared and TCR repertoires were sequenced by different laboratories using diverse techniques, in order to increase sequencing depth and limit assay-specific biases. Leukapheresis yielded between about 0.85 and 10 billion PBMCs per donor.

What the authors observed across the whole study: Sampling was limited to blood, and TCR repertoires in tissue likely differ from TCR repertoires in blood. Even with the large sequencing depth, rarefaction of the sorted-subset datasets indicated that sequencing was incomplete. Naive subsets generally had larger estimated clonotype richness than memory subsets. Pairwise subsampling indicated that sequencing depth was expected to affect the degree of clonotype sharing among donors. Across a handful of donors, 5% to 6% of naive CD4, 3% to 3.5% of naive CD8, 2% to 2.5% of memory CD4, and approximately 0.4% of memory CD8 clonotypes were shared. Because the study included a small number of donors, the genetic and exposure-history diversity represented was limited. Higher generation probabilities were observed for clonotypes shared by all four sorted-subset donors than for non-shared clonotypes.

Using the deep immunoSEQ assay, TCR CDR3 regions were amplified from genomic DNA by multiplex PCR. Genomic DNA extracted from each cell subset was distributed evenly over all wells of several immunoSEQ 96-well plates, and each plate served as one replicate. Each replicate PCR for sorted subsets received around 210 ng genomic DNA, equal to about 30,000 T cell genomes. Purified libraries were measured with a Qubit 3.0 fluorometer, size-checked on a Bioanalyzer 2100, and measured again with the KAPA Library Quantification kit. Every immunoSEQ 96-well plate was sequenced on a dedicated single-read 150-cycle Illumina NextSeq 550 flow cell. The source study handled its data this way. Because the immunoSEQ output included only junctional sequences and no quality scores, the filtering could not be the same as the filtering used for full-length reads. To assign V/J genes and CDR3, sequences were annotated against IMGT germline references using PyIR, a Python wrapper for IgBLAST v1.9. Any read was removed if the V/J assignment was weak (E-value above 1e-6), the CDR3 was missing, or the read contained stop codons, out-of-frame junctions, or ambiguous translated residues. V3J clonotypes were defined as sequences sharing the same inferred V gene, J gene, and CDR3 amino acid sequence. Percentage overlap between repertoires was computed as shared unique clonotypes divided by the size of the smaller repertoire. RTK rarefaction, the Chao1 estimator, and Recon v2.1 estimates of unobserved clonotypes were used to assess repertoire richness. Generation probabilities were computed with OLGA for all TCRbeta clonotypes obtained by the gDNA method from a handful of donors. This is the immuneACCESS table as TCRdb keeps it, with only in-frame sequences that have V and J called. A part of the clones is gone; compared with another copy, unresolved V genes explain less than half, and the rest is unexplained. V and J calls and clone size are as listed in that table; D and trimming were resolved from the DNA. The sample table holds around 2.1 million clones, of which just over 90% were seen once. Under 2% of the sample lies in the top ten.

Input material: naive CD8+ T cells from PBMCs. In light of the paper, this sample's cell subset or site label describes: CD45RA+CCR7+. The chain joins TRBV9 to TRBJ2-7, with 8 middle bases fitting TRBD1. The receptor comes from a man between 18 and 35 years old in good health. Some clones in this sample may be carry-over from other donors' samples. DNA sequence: TGTGCCAGCAGCGTAACAGGGGGGTCCTACGAGCAGTACTTC. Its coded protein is CASSVTGGSYEQYF.